This TCR beta chain was found in a study of blood T cell repertoires in COVID-19. Overall study context: COVID-19 samples from acute and convalescent phases originated in the United States, Italy and Spain. T cells, B-cell-depleted T cells, or PBMCs supplied cDNA or gDNA.

Authors' processing steps: Amplification from reference gene primers served as the basis for estimated nucleated cell counts. Only in-frame clones appear in the TCRdb table, and some are missing; sequencing was by immunoSEQ multiplex PCR. The DNA was the basis for D and trimming; V, J and clone size are from that table. The top ten hold 2.5% to 3.5% of the sample, which has around 300,000 clones, around four fifths seen once. Per germline, CDR1 MNHEY and CDR2 SVGAGI. V shed 5 bases, J shed 2 bases, and the junction held 5 bases outside the gene matches. The CDR3 loop spans 15 amino acids. The sample taken for sequencing was peripheral blood. This receptor was taken from a man aged 30 to 39 with active or convalescent COVID-19. This rearrangement joins TRBV6-5 to TRBJ1-5; 8 bases fit TRBD1. CDR3 protein: CASSPLQGGNQPQHF. DNA for the CDR3: TGTGCCAGCAGTCCACTACAGGGGGGCAATCAGCCCCAGCATTTT.